This is a list of T cell receptor beta chains from one sample in a study of cytomegalovirus exposure and HLA in healthy donors. Data came from immunoSEQ multiplex PCR; TCRdb stores just in-frame clones and leaves some out. The data contain about 43,000 clones, around 65% of them singletons. The specimen was PBMCs. These receptors were obtained from a human donor in good health. The CDR3 runs from the conserved cysteine through the conserved F or W. D genes are given only for firm matches. Where a row states a size, it is once, few, many or the class of an expanded clone; other rows omit it.

TRBD2	TRBV10-3	TRBJ2-5	NA	CAIRPAGGQETQYF	TGTGCCATCCGGCCAGCGGGGGGGCAAGAGACCCAGTACTTC
NA	TRBV5-4	TRBJ2-3	NA	CASSSGGGTFTDTQYF	TGTGCCAGCAGCTCGGGGGGCGGGACGTTCACAGATACGCAGTATTTT
NA	TRBV19	TRBJ1-5	NA	CASTLVNTDQPQHF	TGTGCCAGTACCCTGGTTAACACCGATCAGCCCCAGCATTTT
NA	TRBV6-6	TRBJ1-1	NA	CASSRLSRYTEAFF	TGTGCCAGCAGTCGACTAAGTCGGTACACTGAAGCTTTCTTT
NA	TRBV5-1	TRBJ1-1	NA	CASSLVRTAEAFF	TGCGCCAGCAGCTTGGTCCGCACGGCTGAAGCTTTCTTT
NA	TRBV7-2	TRBJ1-1	NA	CASSSRRYPEAFF	TGTGCCAGCAGCTCACGCCGCTACCCTGAAGCTTTCTTT
NA	TRBV28	TRBJ1-2	few	CASSLSAIYGYTF	TGTGCCAGCAGTCTATCAGCGATCTATGGCTACACCTTC
NA	TRBV9	TRBJ2-2	few	CASDGEGRGYTGELFF	TGTGCCAGCGATGGCGAGGGCAGGGGATACACCGGGGAGCTGTTTTTT
NA	TRBV14	TRBJ1-1	NA	CASSQDVPMNTEAFF	TGTGCCAGCAGCCAAGATGTTCCAATGAACACTGAAGCTTTCTTT
TRBD1	TRBV27	TRBJ1-1	NA	CASSPLSGGTEAFF	TGTGCCAGCAGTCCCCTCTCAGGGGGCACTGAAGCTTTCTTT
NA	TRBV10-2	TRBJ1-2	few	CARETGKGIYGYTF	TGCGCCAGGGAGACCGGGAAGGGTATCTATGGCTACACCTTC
NA	TRBV9	TRBJ2-7	NA	CASSARDFYEQYF	TGTGCCAGCAGCGCGAGGGACTTCTACGAGCAGTACTTC
NA	TRBV19	TRBJ2-2	NA	CASSPTGLNTGELFF	TGTGCCAGTAGCCCAACAGGGCTGAACACCGGGGAGCTGTTTTTT
TRBD2	TRBV15	TRBJ2-5	NA	CATSRSSGAQETQYF	TGTGCCACCAGCAGGTCTAGCGGGGCTCAAGAGACCCAGTACTTC
NA	TRBV30	TRBJ1-2	few	CAWSVKGKHGYTF	TGTGCCTGGAGTGTGAAGGGGAAGCATGGCTACACCTTC
TRBD1	TRBV6-6	TRBJ2-1	NA	CASSYGDRGLNEQFF	TGTGCCAGCTCCTACGGGGACAGGGGGCTCAATGAGCAGTTCTTC
TRBD1	TRBV7-2	TRBJ2-7	few	CASRPGQGFSYEQYF	TGTGCCAGCAGGCCGGGACAGGGATTCTCCTACGAGCAGTACTTC
NA	TRBV12-5	TRBJ2-5	NA	CASGLAGQETQYF	TGTGCTAGTGGTTTGGCGGGGCAAGAGACCCAGTACTTC
NA	TRBV29-1	TRBJ1-4	once	CSASWAEKLFF	TGCAGCGCTAGCTGGGCGGAAAAACTGTTTTTT
TRBD1	TRBV2	TRBJ1-2	NA	CASRGTANYGYTF	TGTGCCAGCAGGGGGACAGCTAACTATGGCTACACCTTC
NA	TRBV7-2	TRBJ1-1	NA	CASSLGSGGKAFF	TGTGCCAGCAGCTTAGGTTCAGGAGGAAAAGCTTTCTTT
TRBD1	TRBV2	TRBJ1-5	NA	CASADRVGNQPQHF	TGTGCCAGCGCTGACAGGGTCGGGAATCAGCCCCAGCATTTT
TRBD1	TRBV5-4	TRBJ1-2	NA	CASSLADRFYGYTF	TGTGCCAGCAGCTTGGCGGACAGGTTCTATGGCTACACCTTC
TRBD1	TRBV11-2	TRBJ1-2	few	CASSLIQQGVIGYTF	TGTGCCAGCAGCTTAATACAACAGGGGGTTATCGGCTACACCTTC
NA	TRBV7-2	TRBJ1-6	NA	CASSLLLENSPLHF	TGTGCCAGCAGCTTACTTTTGGAGAATTCACCCCTCCACTTT
NA	TRBV4-3	TRBJ1-3	few	CASSQDGTVNSGNTIYF	TGCGCCAGCAGCCAAGATGGCACAGTGAACTCTGGAAACACCATATATTTT
TRBD2	TRBV7-7	TRBJ2-1	NA	CASSLNSGGINEQFF	TGTGCCAGCAGCTTAAATAGCGGGGGAATCAATGAGCAGTTCTTC
TRBD1	TRBV19	TRBJ1-5	NA	CASKDRALGNQHF	TGTGCCAGTAAGGACAGGGCCTTGGGTAACCAGCATTTT